The TCR beta chain under discussion was sequenced for a study of T-cell memory formation after mild COVID-19. Findings and limits, study-wide: Contracting CD8+ clones were enriched in EMRA, CD4+ mainly in CM and EM.

TCR alpha and TCR beta cDNA libraries carrying sample barcodes and UMIs were produced by 5'RACE using constant-segment primers. TCRdb independently ran MiXCR on the 5' RACE reads; one entry per CDR3 protein. Altogether 250,000 to 350,000 distinct CDR3 sequences are present, around 15% being singletons, with the ten largest covering roughly 23%. This clonotype was counted many times. Its antigen is not identified. The ends were cut back, 3 bases at V and 3 bases at J, with 8 bases in the middle. From germline, CDR1 is LNHNV and CDR2 YYDKDF (reference sequence). The CDR3 has 13 residues. The chain links TRBV15 to TRBJ2-5; possibly TRBD2 for D (6 bases). The clonotype comes from a man aged 18 to 35 who had mild COVID-19 (a few samples of this study predate the infection). Cell type and time point are not known. Sequencing was performed on PBMCs or a T cell subset sorted from them (not recorded which). CDR3 sequence reads: CATSRGLEETQYF. For the CDR3, the DNA is TGTGCCACCAGCAGGGGACTGGAAGAGACCCAGTACTTC.